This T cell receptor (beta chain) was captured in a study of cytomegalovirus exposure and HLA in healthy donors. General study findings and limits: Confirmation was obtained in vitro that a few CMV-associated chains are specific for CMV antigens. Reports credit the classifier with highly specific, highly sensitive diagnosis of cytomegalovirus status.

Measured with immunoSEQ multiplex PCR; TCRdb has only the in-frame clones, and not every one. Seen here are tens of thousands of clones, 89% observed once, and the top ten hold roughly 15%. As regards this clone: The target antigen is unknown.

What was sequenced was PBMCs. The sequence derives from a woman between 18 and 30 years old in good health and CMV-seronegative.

The CDR3 sequence is CASSVLQGGTDTQYF. CDR3 coding DNA: TGTGCCAGCAGCGTATTACAGGGAGGGACAGATACGCAGTATTTT. The gene calls are TRBV9 and TRBJ2-3; TRBD2 is a possible D gene (7 bases). V lost 1 base and J 3 bases, leaving 12 bases between the germline ends. The CDR3 length is 15 residues. Germline CDR1 is SGDLS and CDR2 is YYNGEE.